The TCR beta chain under discussion was sequenced for a study of blood T cell repertoires in COVID-19. Study overall: The study drew acute and convalescent COVID-19 samples from the United States, Italy and Spain.

Original data processing: Nucleated cell number was recorded as an estimate derived from reference gene primer amplification. The data were produced by immunoSEQ multiplex PCR, yet TCRdb's version contains in-frame clones alone and is incomplete. Clonal size and the V and J genes are those of that table, whereas D and trimming came from the DNA. Of more than 110,000 clones detected, around three quarters appear once; the ten largest clones hold approximately 3.5%. The J segment lost 7 bases and the V segment lost 4 bases, leaving 15 bases of the junction unmatched. Germline V gives CDR1 MDHEN, CDR2 SYDVKM. This CDR3 region has 18 residues.

The sequenced sample consisted of peripheral blood. This rearrangement joins TRBV28 to TRBJ1-4; TRBD1 agrees at 10 bases. The receptor comes from a man aged 55 to 69 with acute or convalescent COVID-19. The CDR3 sequence: CASSSPGDRGSSGEKLFF. CDR3 DNA: TGTGCCAGCAGTTCCCCCGGGGACAGGGGATCCTCTGGTGAAAAACTGTTTTTT.